This note documents a single T cell receptor beta chain sequence. At one boundary the junction diverges from the germline segment, which might be a read error. The PCR employed 60 Vbeta primers together with 13 Jbeta primers. Assay: immunoSEQ multiplex PCR; the TCRdb copy retains only in-frame clones and omits some. The data show roughly 120,000 clones, about 79% seen once. This sample is drawn from a study of cytomegalovirus exposure and HLA in healthy donors. Germline V gene lookup returns CDR1 SGHNT and CDR2 YENEEA. The CDR3 spans 14 residues. The sample comprised PBMCs. The gene calls are TRBV11-3 and TRBJ2-5; 7 positions agree with TRBD1. The clonotype comes from a man aged 25-45 years in good health and CMV-seropositive. The DNA of the CDR3 is TGTGCCAGCAGCCTGACAGGGATCCAAGCGACCCAGTACTTC. Translated: CASSLTGIQATQYF.